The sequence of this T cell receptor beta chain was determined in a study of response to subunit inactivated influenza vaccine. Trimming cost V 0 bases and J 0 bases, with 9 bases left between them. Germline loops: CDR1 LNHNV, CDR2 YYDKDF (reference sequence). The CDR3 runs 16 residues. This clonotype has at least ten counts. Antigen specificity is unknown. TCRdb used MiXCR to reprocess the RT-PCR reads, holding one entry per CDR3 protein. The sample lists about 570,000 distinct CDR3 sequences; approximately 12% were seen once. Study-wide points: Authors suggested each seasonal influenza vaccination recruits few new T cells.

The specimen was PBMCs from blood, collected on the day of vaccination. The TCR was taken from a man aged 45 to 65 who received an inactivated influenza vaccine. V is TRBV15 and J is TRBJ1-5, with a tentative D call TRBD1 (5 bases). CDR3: CATSRDWGNSNQPQHF. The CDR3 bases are TGTGCCACCAGCAGAGATTGGGGGAATAGCAATCAGCCCCAGCATTTT. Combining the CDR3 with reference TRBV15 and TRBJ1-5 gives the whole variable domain DAMVIQNPRYQVTQFGKPVTLSCSQTLNHNVMYWYQQKSSQAPKLLFHYYDKDFNNEADTPDNFQSRRPNTSFCFLDIRSPGLGDTAMYLCATSRDWGNSNQPQHFGDGTRLSIL.